A single T cell receptor (beta chain) is shown here with its context. Profiling relied on immunoSEQ multiplex PCR, and the TCRdb table lists in-frame clones only, not all of them. The sample contains about 490,000 clones, around 78% of which appear only once. The record originates from a study of shared clonotypes between healthy human individuals. The CDR3 has 14 amino acids. Germline V gene data show CDR1 as MNHEY and CDR2 as SVGAGI. V dropped 7 bases and J dropped 2 bases, with 13 bases sitting between them. V usage is TRBV6-5 and J usage is TRBJ2-3; D unresolved. The specimen was PBMCs. The source is a woman between 40 and 50 years old in good health. Some clones in this sample may be carry-over from other donors' samples. The CDR3 protein is CASKKQLLTDTQYF. CDR3 in DNA: TGTGCCAGCAAAAAACAGCTCCTCACAGATACGCAGTATTTT.